These 10 T cell receptor beta chains were sequenced from one sample in a study of blood T cell repertoires in COVID-19. Assay used: immunoSEQ multiplex PCR; TCRdb lists only in-frame clones, some missing. Here the sample spans under 450,000 clones, 87% being singletons. Sequenced material: PBMCs or T cells enriched from blood (not recorded which). These receptors were collected from a woman in her thirties who had recovered from COVID-19.

In its sample, this clone was seen once. Other DNA variants within this sample encode the same CDR3. This chain connects TRBV19 to TRBJ1-5, with TRBD1 as a possible D gene (5 bases). V gave up 6 bases and J gave up 0 bases, with 15 bases separating them. The CDR3 runs to 16 residues. Germline CDR1 LNHDA, CDR2 SQIVND (reference sequence). The CDR3 protein is CASRERRTPSNQPQHF. The CDR3, as DNA: TGTGCCAGTAGAGAACGTAGGACACCTAGCAATCAGCCCCAGCATTTT.

The J gene is TRBJ2-7, the V gene TRBV5-6; 8 bases line up with TRBD2. Germline CDR1 reads SGHDT; CDR2 reads YYEEEE. The CDR3 length is 14 residues. After removal of 6 bases from V and 2 bases from J, the junction contained 7 bases not matched to a gene. The CDR3 region is CASTPGRGAYEQYF. CDR3 sequence (DNA): TGTGCCAGCACCCCCGGGCGGGGGGCCTACGAGCAGTACTTC.

This sequence joins TRBV28 and TRBJ2-5; D is perhaps TRBD2 (5 bases). The V and J ends lost 3 bases and 4 bases respectively, with 12 bases between them. Germline values: CDR1 MDHEN, CDR2 SYDVKM. The CDR3 is made up of 14 amino acids. The CDR3 bases are TGTGCCAGCAGTTTCGAGAGGGCCATAGAGACCCAGTACTTC. As protein: CASSFERAIETQYF.

The J gene is TRBJ2-3, the V gene TRBV5-1, with D hard to call. Trimming removed 0 bases at V and 1 base at J, with 6 bases between. Looked up from germline, CDR1 is SGHRS and CDR2 is YFSETQ. The CDR3 extends over 14 amino acids. DNA for the CDR3: TGCGCCAGCAGCTTGGATTCAGGCACAGATACGCAGTATTTT. Translated: CASSLDSGTDTQYF. Using reference TRBV5-1 and TRBJ2-3 for the parts outside the CDR3, the full variable domain is KAGVTQTPRYLIKTRGQQVTLSCSPISGHRSVSWYQQTPGQGLQFLFEYFSETQRNKGNFPGRFSGRQFSNSRSEMNVSTLELGDSALYLCASSLDSGTDTQYFGPGTRLTVL.

The V call is TRBV6-1, the J call TRBJ2-3, with 7 bases identical to TRBD2. V dropped 0 bases and J dropped 5; count of bases not matched to a gene: 11. The germline V gene has CDR1 MNHNS and CDR2 SASEGT. This CDR3 is 17 amino acids long. CDR3 coding DNA: TGTGCCAGCAGTGAAGCTAGGGGCGGGAGAGGGGAAGATACGCAGTATTTT. Its protein product is CASSEARGGRGEDTQYF.

The chain employs TRBV6-5 and TRBJ1-1; D uncertain. Trimming took 5 bases from V and 6 from J, leaving 7 bases between them. The germline CDR1 and CDR2 sequences are MNHEY and SVGAGI. This CDR3 has 11 amino acids. CDR3 amino acids: CASSRTPEAFF. The CDR3 DNA follows: TGTGCCAGCAGTAGAACTCCTGAAGCTTTCTTT.

This chain uses TRBV27 with TRBJ2-7; 11 nucleotides match TRBD1. Germline CDR1 is MNHEY and CDR2 is SMNVEV (reference sequence). The CDR3 is made up of 17 amino acids. Trimming took 3 bases from V and 7 from J; bases not matched to a gene: 14. The CDR3 nucleotides read TGTGCCAGCAGTTTCAACAGCCGGGACAGGGGGAGGGGAGAGCAGTACTTC. Translating gives CASSFNSRDRGRGEQYF.

V usage is TRBV3-1 (or the pseudogene TRBV3-2) and J usage is TRBJ1-1, with 12 bases lining up with TRBD1. The junction had 1 base not matched to a gene; V was cut back by 3 bases and J by 8 bases. The V gene's germline CDR1 is LGHDT and CDR2 YNNKEL (reference sequence). The CDR3 loop spans 13 amino acids. The CDR3 DNA is TGTGCCAGCAGCCATGGGACAGGGGGCGAAGCTTTCTTT. This encodes CASSHGTGGEAFF.

The gene calls are TRBV15 and TRBJ2-3; the match to TRBD2 covers 7 bases. CDR1 is LNHNV and CDR2 is YYDKDF in the germline V gene (reference sequence). V was clipped by 1 base and J by 2 bases; unmatched bases: 3. The CDR3 has 15 amino acids. The CDR3 here is CATSRAAGDTDTQYF. CDR3 coding DNA: TGTGCCACCAGCAGAGCGGCGGGGGACACAGATACGCAGTATTTT.

As for this clone: This specimen includes other DNA sequences encoding the same CDR3. V usage is TRBV27 and J usage is TRBJ2-7, with a tentative D call TRBD2 (6 bases). This CDR3 has 13 amino acids. Trimming pared 3 bases from V and 4 bases from J, leaving 10 bases between. The V gene's germline CDR1 is MNHEY and CDR2 SMNVEV (reference sequence). CDR3: CASSFRDSYEQYF. The CDR3 DNA sequence: TGTGCCAGCAGTTTTCGGGACTCATACGAGCAGTACTTC.